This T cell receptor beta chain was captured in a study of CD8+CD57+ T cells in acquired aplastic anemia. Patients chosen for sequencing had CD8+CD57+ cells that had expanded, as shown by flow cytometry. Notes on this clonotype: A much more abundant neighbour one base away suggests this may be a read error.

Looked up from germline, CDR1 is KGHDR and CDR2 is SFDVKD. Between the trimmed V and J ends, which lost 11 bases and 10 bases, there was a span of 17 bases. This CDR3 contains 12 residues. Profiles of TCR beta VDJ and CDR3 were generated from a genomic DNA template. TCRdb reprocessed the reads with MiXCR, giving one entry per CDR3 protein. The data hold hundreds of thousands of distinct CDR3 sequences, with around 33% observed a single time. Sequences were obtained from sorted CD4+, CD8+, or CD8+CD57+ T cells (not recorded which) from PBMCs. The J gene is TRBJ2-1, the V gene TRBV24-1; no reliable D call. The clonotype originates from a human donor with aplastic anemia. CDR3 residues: CAIIGSNGEQFF. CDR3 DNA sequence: TGTGCCATCATAGGCAGTAATGGAGAGCAGTTCTTC.